This T cell receptor (beta chain) was sequenced in a study of blood T cell repertoires in COVID-19 (dated by TCRdb to 2019 to 2021). Turning to the overall study: Recovered participants in ImmuneRACE Cohort 3 were defined by two consecutive negative NP/OP PCR tests, clearance by a healthcare professional, or resolution of symptoms. Collaborator samples came from the United States, Italy and Spain and covered acute and convalescent phases of COVID-19. The prospective study material was composed of cDNA or gDNA derived from T cells, B-cell-depleted T cells, or PBMCs. The samples were drawn from the first 160 participants of the ongoing ImmuneRACE study and from 950 to 1,500 subjects provided by 6 global collaborators. Deeply sampled blood TCRbeta repertoires from subjects exposed to, actively infected with, or recovered from COVID-19 were included in the dataset. Sample metadata almost always included a de-identified subject ID, COVID-19 status, age in years and sex. Where available, HLA class I and class II types were obtained from metadata supplied by the sample provider rather than from assay-based typing. The repertoires were released in a freely available public database meant as a resource for research on the immune response to SARS-CoV-2. General findings and caveats noted by the study authors: The quantity of clinical and demographic metadata differed by source and by participant and was supplied without curation.

Points on this clone: Its binding antigen is unknown. Base-call qualities are not available, and no considerably larger clone is one nucleotide away.

TCRbeta CDR3 regions were amplified from genomic DNA by means of the immunoSEQ Assay, a bias-controlled multiplex PCR. In the source study's methods: Within the assay, amplification of reference gene primers was used to estimate how many nucleated cells each sample contained. To quantify the absolute abundance of each unique TCRbeta CDR3 rearrangement, sequence reads were collapsed and filtered. Productive Simpson clonality was computed per sample as the square root of Simpson's diversity index over productive rearrangements. In its TCRdb copy, this immuneACCESS table keeps in-frame sequences only and misses some clones. Where compared with another copy, unresolved V genes explain less than half of these, and the others have no known cause. V, J and clone size reflect that table, while D and trimming were determined from the DNA. Recorded for this sample are approximately 140,000 clones; roughly 84% of them occurred a single time. The ten largest clones take up roughly 4.3% of the sample.

Participants in the prospective study were aged about 18 to 100 years, lived in more than 20 United States geographic areas, and enrolled through a virtual design. To assign participants to cohorts, the prospective study relied on clinical history that participants themselves reported in a screening survey and a study questionnaire. Mobile phlebotomists in the prospective study collected whole blood, serum and a nasopharyngeal or oropharyngeal swab from every participant. Participants in the prospective study had the option to provide additional blood draws and questionnaires over an approximately 2-month period. Before DNA extraction, blood samples from the prospective study were shipped at room temperature or frozen. Taken from the germline V gene, the CDR1 and CDR2 loops are SGHVS and FNYEAQ. Trimmed from V: 4 bases; trimmed from J: 5 bases; junction bases lacking a gene match: 2. The CDR3 numbers 14 residues from cysteine through phenylalanine. Solely the CDR3 DNA is kept, with 42 bases framed from the first base.

Sequencing was carried out using PBMCs or T cells enriched from blood (not recorded which). The TCR originated in a man aged 50 or older in a cohort exposed to, infected with or recovered from COVID-19 (not recorded which). The chain is encoded by TRBV7-6 joined to TRBJ1-6; TRBD1 aligns with 7 central bases. The sequence in DNA is TGTGCCAGCAGCTCGGGACAGAATAATTCACCCCTCCACTTT. The encoded protein is CASSSGQNNSPLHF.